This T cell receptor (beta chain) was found in a study of cytomegalovirus exposure and HLA in healthy donors. Likely unrecorded immune exposures existed in these nominally healthy donors. Looked up from germline, CDR1 is SGHDT and CDR2 is YYEEEE. The CDR3 extends over 14 amino acids. J gave up 4 bases and V 4 bases, and 5 bases lay outside the gene matches. Comments on this clone: The antigen is unknown.

The primer mix had 60 Vbeta and 13 Jbeta primers. Here immunoSEQ multiplex PCR was the method, and the copy in TCRdb shows in-frame clones only, minus some. The repertoire consists of some 150,000 clones, with about four fifths occurring once and the leading ten covering approximately 1%. Study-level findings and limits: The study designated 150 or so TCR beta chains cytomegalovirus-associated. A likely sequencing artifact accounted for one observed cluster of highly shared sequence variants.

The V and J genes are TRBV5-6 and TRBJ1-1; 9 bases fit TRBD1. Sample: PBMCs. The TCR sequence derives from a male donor in good health and CMV-seronegative. The CDR3 sequence: CASSPGQGITEAFF. DNA of the CDR3: TGTGCCAGCAGCCCCGGACAGGGGATCACTGAAGCTTTCTTT.